Sequencing of this T cell receptor beta chain was carried out in a study of blood T cell repertoires in COVID-19 (dated by TCRdb to between 2020 and 2021). For the wider study: Samples from collaborators originated in the United States, Italy and Spain and spanned both the acute and convalescent phases of COVID-19. Deeply sampled blood TCRbeta repertoires from subjects exposed to, actively infected with, or recovered from COVID-19 were included in the dataset. A de-identified subject ID, COVID-19 status, age in years and sex were almost always included in the sample metadata. The repertoires were released in a freely available public database intended as a resource for research on the immune response to SARS-CoV-2. The prospective study material was composed of cDNA or gDNA derived from T cells, B-cell-depleted T cells, or PBMCs. The samples were drawn from the first 160 participants of the ongoing ImmuneRACE study and from over a thousand subjects provided by 6 global collaborators. Where HLA class I and class II types were available, the types were taken from metadata supplied by the sample provider, not from assay-based typing.

Findings and caveats that apply to the study as a whole: The amount of clinical and demographic metadata varied by source and participant and was provided uncurated.

Compared with germline, V lacks 0 bases and J lacks 5 bases; bases without a gene match: 7. CDR1 and CDR2, looked up from the germline V gene (reference sequence), are SGHNT and YYREEE. The CDR3 contains 15 residues, cysteine and phenylalanine counted. Kept here is only the CDR3 DNA, which spans 45 bases and is read in frame from base 1. With regard to this clone: Its antigen is unknown. No quality values exist for individual bases; no much larger clone is one base distant.

TCRbeta CDR3 regions were amplified from genomic DNA using the immunoSEQ Assay, a bias-controlled multiplex PCR. The original pipeline was this. Within the assay, amplification of reference gene primers was used to estimate how many nucleated cells each sample contained. Sequence reads were collapsed and filtered to measure the absolute abundance of every unique TCRbeta CDR3 rearrangement. For each sample, productive Simpson clonality was calculated by taking the square root of Simpson's diversity index across productive rearrangements. As stored in TCRdb, this immuneACCESS dataset retains in-frame rearrangements with V and J assigned. A fraction of the clones does not appear; measured against another copy, unresolved V genes explain less than half of the discrepancy, and the remainder lacks a known reason. V and J calls and clone size are as listed in that table; D and trimming were resolved from the DNA. This sample holds roughly 73,000 clones; about nine tenths were observed only once. Around 1.6% of the sample is in the top ten clones.

Each collaborating institution followed its own protocols to collect whole blood in K2EDTA tubes. For TCRbeta analysis, collaborators shipped samples as frozen whole blood, isolated PBMCs, or DNA extracted from either of those sample types. This receptor was taken from a man aged 50-60 years with acute or convalescent COVID-19. Sequenced sample: peripheral blood. In this chain, TRBV5-4 is recombined with TRBJ1-2; the central 7 bases match TRBD1. At the DNA level, the sequence is TGTGCCAGCAGCTTGGGAGGGGGCGACCTTTATGGCTACACCTTC. It encodes CASSLGGGDLYGYTF.